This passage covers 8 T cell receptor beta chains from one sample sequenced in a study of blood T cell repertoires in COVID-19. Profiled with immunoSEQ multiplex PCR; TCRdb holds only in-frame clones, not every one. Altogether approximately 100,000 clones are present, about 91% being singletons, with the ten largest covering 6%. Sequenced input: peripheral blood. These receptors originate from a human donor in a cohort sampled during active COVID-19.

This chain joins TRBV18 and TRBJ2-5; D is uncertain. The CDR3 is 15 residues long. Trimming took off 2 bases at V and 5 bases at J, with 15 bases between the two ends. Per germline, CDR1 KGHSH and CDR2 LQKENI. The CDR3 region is CASSPVAASSETQYF. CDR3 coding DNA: TGTGCCAGCTCACCAGTTGCGGCTAGTTCCGAGACCCAGTACTTC.

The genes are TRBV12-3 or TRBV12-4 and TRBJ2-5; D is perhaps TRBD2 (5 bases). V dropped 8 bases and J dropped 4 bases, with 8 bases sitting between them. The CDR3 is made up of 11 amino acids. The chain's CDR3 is CASRGGETQYF. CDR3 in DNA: TGTGCCAGCCGGGGTGGAGAGACCCAGTACTTC.

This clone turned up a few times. CDR3: CASSLGGTLAGELFF. The CDR3 nucleotides read TGTGCCAGCAGCTTGGGAGGGACCCTCGCCGGGGAGCTGTTTTTT. The gene calls are TRBV7-2 and TRBJ2-2; 7 bases fit TRBD2. The J segment lost 6 bases and the V segment lost 3 bases, leaving 7 bases of the junction unmatched. This CDR3 has 15 amino acids. The germline V gene has CDR1 SGHTA and CDR2 FQGNSA.

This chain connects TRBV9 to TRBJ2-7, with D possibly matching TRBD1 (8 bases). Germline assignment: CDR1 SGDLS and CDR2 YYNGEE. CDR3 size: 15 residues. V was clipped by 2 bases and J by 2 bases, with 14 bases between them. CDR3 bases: TGTGCCAGCAGCGTGGGAGGGACAGGTGCCTACGAGCAGTACTTC. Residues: CASSVGGTGAYEQYF.

CDR3 DNA: TGTGCCAGCGAGGGGACGATAAGAGGGGGCGCTTTTACAGATACGCAGTATTTT. Its translation is CASEGTIRGGAFTDTQYF. The rearrangement uses TRBV6-4 and TRBJ2-3, with TRBD1 identical over 7 bases. Germline CDR1 and CDR2: MRHNA and SNTAGT. V trimming: 8 bases; J trimming: 3 bases; junction bases outside the gene matches: 20. CDR3 size: 18 residues.

CDR3 sequence reads: CASSPSLLLAGAGNEQFF. Here the CDR3 DNA reads TGTGCCAGCAGCCCTAGCCTCTTACTAGCGGGAGCAGGCAATGAGCAGTTCTTC. The rearrangement joins TRBV4-2 to TRBJ2-1, with 11 bases aligning to TRBD2. The germline gives CDR1 LGHNA, CDR2 YNFKEQ. The V gene end was trimmed by 4 bases and the J gene end by 6 bases; junction bases not matched to a gene: 14. The length of the CDR3 is 18 residues.

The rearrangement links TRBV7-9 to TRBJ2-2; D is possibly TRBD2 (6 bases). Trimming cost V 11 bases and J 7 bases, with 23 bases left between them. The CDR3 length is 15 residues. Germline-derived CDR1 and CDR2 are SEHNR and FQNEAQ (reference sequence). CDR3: CASAPELAFVGELFF. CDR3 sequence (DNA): TGTGCCTCCGCCCCGGAACTAGCCTTCGTCGGGGAGCTGTTTTTT.

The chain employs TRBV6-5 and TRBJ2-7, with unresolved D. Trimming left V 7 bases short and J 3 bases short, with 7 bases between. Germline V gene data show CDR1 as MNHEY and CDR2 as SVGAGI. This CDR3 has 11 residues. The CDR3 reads CASTQNYEQYF. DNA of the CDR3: TGTGCCAGCACCCAAAACTACGAGCAGTACTTC.